Here is one T cell receptor (beta chain) with its context. Antigen unknown. CDR3 length equals 15 residues. The J segment lost 6 bases and the V segment lost 2 bases, leaving 4 bases of the junction unmatched. The data were obtained in a study of T-cell memory formation after mild COVID-19. Study-wide results and caveats: Second-wave clones with a day 37 peak had unconfirmed SARS-CoV-2 specificity.

TCRdb called the 5' RACE reads again in MiXCR, with one record for every CDR3 protein. The sample yields under 550,000 distinct CDR3 sequences, about 20% seen once. V and J are TRBV12-3 or TRBV12-4 and TRBJ1-6, with 7 bases matching TRBD1. The TCR sequence derives from a man aged 18 to 29 who had mild COVID-19 (a few samples of this study predate the infection). Cell type and time point are not known. The sequencing input was PBMCs or a T cell subset sorted from them (not recorded which). In nucleotides, the CDR3 is TGTGCCAGCAGTTTATCCGGGACAGCTAATTCACCCCTCCACTTT. This translates into CASSLSGTANSPLHF.